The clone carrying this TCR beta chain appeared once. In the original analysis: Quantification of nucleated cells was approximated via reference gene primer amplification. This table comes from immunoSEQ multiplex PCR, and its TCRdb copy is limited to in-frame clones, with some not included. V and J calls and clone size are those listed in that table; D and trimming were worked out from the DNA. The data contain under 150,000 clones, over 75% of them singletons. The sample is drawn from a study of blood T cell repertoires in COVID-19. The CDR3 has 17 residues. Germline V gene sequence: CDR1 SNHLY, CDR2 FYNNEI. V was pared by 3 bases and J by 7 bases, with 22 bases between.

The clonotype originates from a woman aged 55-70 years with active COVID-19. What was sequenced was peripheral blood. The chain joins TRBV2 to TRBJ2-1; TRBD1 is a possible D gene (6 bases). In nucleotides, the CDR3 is TGTGCCAGCAGTGAGGGACCGGGTTGGGGGCGAACTAATGAGCAGTTCTTC. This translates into CASSEGPGWGRTNEQFF.